This is a list of T cell receptor beta chains from one sample in a study of human T cells and chemical hapten exposure. TCRdb recomputed calls from the 5' RACE reads with MiXCR, one row per CDR3 protein. The sample includes over 95,000 distinct CDR3 sequences, around a fifth of them seen just once. These TCRs come from a human donor in good health. The CDR3 runs from the conserved cysteine through the conserved F or W. D genes are given only for firm matches. Not all rows give a size; the values are once, few, many and, for expanded clones, a class.

D,J,V,size,CDR3,DNA
-,TRBJ2-7,TRBV5-1,-,CASSLPNRARHEQYF,TGCGCCAGCAGCCTTCCCAACAGGGCACGGCACGAGCAGTACTTC
-,TRBJ2-3,TRBV27,many,CASSPRPRADTQYF,TGTGCCAGCAGTCCACGCCCCCGGGCAGATACGCAGTATTTT
-,TRBJ1-5,TRBV6-2/TRBV6-3,-,CASSYMALSNQPQHF,TGTGCCAGCAGTTACATGGCCCTGAGCAATCAGCCCCAGCATTTT
TRBD2,TRBJ2-1,TRBV29-1,few,CSLLAGGTPNEQFF,TGCAGCTTATTAGCGGGAGGGACCCCCAATGAGCAGTTCTTC
-,TRBJ2-6,TRBV6-1,-,CASREDPRSSGANVLTF,TGTGCCAGCAGGGAAGACCCTAGGTCCTCTGGGGCCAACGTCCTGACTTTC
TRBD1,TRBJ1-1,TRBV28,-,CASSLIQGASYTEAFF,TGTGCCAGCAGTTTAATCCAGGGGGCAAGTTACACTGAAGCTTTCTTT
-,TRBJ1-3,TRBV7-9,few,CASSDASVGAGNTIYF,TGTGCCAGCAGCGACGCTTCTGTAGGGGCTGGAAACACCATATATTTT
TRBD2,TRBJ2-4,TRBV7-8,-,CASSFVTSASKNIQYF,TGTGCCAGCAGCTTTGTGACTAGCGCATCCAAAAACATTCAGTACTTC
TRBD1,TRBJ1-1,TRBV28,-,CASKPSFRQGMNTEAFF,TGTGCCAGCAAACCTTCCTTTCGACAGGGGATGAACACTGAAGCTTTCTTT
-,TRBJ1-2,TRBV29-1,-,CSVEGRLGSTF,TGCAGCGTTGAAGGAAGGCTGGGGAGCACCTTC
-,TRBJ1-1,TRBV24-1,few,CATSDARVSTEAFF,TGTGCCACCAGTGATGCGAGGGTTAGCACTGAAGCTTTCTTT
-,TRBJ2-1,TRBV11-2,few,CASSLDGRPRQSWNEQFF,TGTGCCAGCAGCTTAGACGGGCGCCCACGACAATCATGGAATGAGCAGTTCTTC
-,TRBJ1-1,TRBV20-1,-,CSARVGSDTEAFF,TGCAGTGCTAGAGTGGGGTCGGACACTGAAGCTTTCTTT
-,TRBJ1-2,TRBV5-1,-,CASRLTDYGYTF,TGCGCCAGCCGCCTGACGGACTATGGCTACACCTTC
TRBD1,TRBJ1-2,TRBV6-5,few,CASSTSTGGGYGYTF,TGTGCCAGCAGTACATCGACAGGGGGGGGCTATGGCTACACCTTC
TRBD2,TRBJ2-7,TRBV28,-,CASSSQAGGQDEQYF,TGTGCCAGCAGTTCCCAAGCGGGGGGTCAGGACGAGCAGTACTTC
-,TRBJ2-6,TRBV5-1,-,CASSLSMPGANVLTF,TGCGCCAGCAGCTTGTCGATGCCTGGGGCCAACGTCCTGACTTTC
-,TRBJ2-5,TRBV18,-,CASSAQRGETQYF,TGTGCCAGCTCCGCACAGAGGGGAGAGACCCAGTACTTC
-,TRBJ2-3,TRBV7-3,-,CASSLEGLSTDTQYF,TGTGCCAGCAGCTTAGAGGGGTTAAGCACAGATACGCAGTATTTT
-,TRBJ2-1,TRBV15,-,CATSRDRNEQFF,TGTGCCACCAGCAGAGATAGGAATGAGCAGTTCTTC
-,TRBJ2-7,TRBV18,-,CASSPLRAPRDEQYF,TGTGCCAGCTCACCGCTAAGAGCCCCCCGAGACGAGCAGTACTTC
-,TRBJ2-3,TRBV13,few,CASSLERQGFTDTQYF,TGTGCCAGCAGCTTAGAAAGGCAGGGGTTTACAGATACGCAGTATTTT
TRBD1,TRBJ1-2,TRBV6-1,-,CASSGGQGARNGYTF,TGTGCCAGCAGTGGGGGACAGGGGGCGCGGAATGGCTACACCTTC
-,TRBJ1-1,TRBV12-3/TRBV12-4,-,CASVSLNTEAFF,TGTGCCAGTGTCTCCCTGAACACTGAAGCTTTCTTT
-,TRBJ1-1,TRBV29-1,-,CSVEGKGNTEAFF,TGCAGCGTTGAAGGCAAGGGGAACACTGAAGCTTTCTTT